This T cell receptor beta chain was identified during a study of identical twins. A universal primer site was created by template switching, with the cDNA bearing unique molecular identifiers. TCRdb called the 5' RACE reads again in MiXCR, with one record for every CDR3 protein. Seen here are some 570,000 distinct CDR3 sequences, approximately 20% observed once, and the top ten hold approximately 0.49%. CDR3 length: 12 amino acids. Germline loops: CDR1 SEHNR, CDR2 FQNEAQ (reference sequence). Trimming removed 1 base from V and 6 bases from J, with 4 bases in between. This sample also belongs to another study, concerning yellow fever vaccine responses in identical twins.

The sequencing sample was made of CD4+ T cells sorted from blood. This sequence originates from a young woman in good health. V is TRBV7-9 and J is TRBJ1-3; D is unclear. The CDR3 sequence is CASSLGENTIYF. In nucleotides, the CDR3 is TGTGCCAGCAGCTTAGGGGAAAACACCATATATTTT.